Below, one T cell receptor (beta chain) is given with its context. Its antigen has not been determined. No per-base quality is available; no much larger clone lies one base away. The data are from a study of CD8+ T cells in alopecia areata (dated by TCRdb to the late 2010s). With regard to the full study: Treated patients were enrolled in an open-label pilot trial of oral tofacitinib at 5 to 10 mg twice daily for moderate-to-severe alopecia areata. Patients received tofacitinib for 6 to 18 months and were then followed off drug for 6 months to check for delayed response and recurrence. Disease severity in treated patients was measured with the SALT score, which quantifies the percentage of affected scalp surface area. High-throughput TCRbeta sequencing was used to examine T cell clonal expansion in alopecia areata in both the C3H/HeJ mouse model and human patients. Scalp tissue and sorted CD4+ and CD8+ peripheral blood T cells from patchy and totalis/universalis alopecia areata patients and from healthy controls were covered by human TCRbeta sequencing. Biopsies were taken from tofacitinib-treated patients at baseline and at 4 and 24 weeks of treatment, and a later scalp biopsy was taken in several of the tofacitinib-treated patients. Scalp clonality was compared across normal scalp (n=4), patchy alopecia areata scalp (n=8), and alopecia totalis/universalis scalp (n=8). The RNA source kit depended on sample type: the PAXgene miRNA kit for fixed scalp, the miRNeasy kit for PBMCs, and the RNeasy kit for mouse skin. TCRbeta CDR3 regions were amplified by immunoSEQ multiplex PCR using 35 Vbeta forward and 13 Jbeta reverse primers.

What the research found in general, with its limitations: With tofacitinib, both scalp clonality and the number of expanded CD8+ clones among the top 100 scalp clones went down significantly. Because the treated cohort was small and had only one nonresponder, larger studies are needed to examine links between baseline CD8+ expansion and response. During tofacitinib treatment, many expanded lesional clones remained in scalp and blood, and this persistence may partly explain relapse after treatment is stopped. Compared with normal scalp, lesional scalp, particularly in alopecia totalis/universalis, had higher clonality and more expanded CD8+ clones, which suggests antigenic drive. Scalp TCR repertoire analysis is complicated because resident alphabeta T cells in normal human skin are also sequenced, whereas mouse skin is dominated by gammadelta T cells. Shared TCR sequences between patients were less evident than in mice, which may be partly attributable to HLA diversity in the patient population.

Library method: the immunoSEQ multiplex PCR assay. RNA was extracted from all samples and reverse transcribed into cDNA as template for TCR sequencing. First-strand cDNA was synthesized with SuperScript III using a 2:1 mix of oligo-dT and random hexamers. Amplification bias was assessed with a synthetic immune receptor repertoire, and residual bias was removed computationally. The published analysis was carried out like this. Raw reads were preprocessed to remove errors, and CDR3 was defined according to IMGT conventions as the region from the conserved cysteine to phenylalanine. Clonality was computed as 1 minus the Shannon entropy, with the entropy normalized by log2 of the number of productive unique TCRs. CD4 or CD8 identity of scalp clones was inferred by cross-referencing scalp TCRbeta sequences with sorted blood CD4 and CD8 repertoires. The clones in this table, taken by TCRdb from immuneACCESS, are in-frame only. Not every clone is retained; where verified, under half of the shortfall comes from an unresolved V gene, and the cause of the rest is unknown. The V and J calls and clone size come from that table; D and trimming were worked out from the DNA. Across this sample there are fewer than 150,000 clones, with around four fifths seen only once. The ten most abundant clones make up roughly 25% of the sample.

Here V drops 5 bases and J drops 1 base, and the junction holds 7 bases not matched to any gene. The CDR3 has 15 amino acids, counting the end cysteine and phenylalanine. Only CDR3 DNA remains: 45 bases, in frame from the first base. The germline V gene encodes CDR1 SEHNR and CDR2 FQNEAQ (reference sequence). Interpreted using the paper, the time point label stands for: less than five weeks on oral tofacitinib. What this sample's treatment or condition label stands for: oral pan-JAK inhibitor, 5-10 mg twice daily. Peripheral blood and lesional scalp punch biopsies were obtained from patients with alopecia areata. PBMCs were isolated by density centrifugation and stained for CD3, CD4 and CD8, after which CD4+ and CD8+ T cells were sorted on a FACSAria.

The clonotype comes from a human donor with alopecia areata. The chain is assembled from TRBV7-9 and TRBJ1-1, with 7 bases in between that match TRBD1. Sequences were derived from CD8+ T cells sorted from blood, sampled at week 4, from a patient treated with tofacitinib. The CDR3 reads CASSPRQGTNTEAFF. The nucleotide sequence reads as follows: TGTGCCAGCAGCCCGCGACAGGGTACGAACACTGAAGCTTTCTTT. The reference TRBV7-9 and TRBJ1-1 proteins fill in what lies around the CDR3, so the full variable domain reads DTGVSQNPRHKITKRGQNVTFRCDPISEHNRLYWYRQTLGQGPEFLTYFQNEAQLEKSRLLSDRFSAERPKGSFSTLEIQRTEQGDSAMYLCASSPRQGTNTEAFFGQGTRLTVV.